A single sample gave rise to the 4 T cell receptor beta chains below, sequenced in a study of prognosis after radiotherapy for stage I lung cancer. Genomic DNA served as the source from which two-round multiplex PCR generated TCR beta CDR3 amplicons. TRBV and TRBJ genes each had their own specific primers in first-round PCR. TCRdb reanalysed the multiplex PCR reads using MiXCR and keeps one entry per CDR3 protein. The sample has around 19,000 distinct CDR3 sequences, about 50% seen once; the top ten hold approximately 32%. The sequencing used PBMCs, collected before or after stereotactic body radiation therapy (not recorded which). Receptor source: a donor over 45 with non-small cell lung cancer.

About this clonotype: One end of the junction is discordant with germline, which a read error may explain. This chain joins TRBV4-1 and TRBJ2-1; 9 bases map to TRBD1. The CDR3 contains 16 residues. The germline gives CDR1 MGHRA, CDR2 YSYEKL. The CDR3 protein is CSSSKGRDRGINEQFF. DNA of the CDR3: TGCTCCAGCAGCAAGGGCCGTGACAGGGGGATAAATGAGCAGTTCTTC.

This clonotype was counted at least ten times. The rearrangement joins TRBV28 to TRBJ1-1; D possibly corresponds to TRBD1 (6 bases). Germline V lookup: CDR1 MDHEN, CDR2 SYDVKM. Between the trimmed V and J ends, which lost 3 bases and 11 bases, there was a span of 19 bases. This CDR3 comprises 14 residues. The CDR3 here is CASSFSAGAKYAFF. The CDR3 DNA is TGTGCCAGCAGTTTTTCAGCAGGGGCTAAATACGCTTTCTTT.

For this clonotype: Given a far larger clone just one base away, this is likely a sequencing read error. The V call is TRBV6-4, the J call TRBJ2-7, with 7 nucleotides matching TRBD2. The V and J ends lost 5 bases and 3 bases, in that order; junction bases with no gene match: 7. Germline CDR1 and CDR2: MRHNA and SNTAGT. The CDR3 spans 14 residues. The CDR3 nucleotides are TGTGCCAGCAGTTTGAGCGGGATCCACTACGAGCAGTACTTC. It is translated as CASSLSGIHYEQYF.

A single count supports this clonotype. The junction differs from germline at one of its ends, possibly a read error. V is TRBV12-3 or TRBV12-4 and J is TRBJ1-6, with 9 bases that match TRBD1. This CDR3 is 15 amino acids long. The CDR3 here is CAIGTGWIGSSPLRF. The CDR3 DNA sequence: TGTGCCATTGGGACAGGGTGGATTGGTAGTTCACCCCTCCGCTTT.